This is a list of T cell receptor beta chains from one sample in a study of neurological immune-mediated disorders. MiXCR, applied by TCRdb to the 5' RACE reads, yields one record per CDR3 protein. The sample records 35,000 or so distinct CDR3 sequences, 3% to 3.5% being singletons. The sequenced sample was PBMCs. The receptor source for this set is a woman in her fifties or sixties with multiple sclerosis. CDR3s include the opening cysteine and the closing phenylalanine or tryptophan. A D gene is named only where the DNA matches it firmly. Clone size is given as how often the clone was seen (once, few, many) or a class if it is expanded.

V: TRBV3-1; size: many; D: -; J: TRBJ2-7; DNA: TGTGCCAGCAGCCTATGGGGGGCCTCCTACGAGCAGTACTTC; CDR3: CASSLWGASYEQYF
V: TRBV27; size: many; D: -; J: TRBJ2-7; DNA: TGTGCCAGCAGTTTATCTGATCGAGGGCACGAGCAGTACTTC; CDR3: CASSLSDRGHEQYF
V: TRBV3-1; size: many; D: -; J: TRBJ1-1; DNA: TGTGCCAGCAGCCAAGACTCCCGGGGGAACACTGAAGCTTTCTTT; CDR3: CASSQDSRGNTEAFF
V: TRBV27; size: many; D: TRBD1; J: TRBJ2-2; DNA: TGTGCCAGCACAGCCCCGGGACAGGGTCACTCCGGGGAGCTGTTTTTT; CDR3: CASTAPGQGHSGELFF
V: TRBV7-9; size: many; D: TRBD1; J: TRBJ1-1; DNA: TGTGCCAGCAGCGGACAGGTGGGGAAGACCACTGAAGCTTTCTTT; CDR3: CASSGQVGKTTEAFF
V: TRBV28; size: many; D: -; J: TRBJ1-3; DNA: TGTGCCAGCACATTAAGTATTGGAAACACCATATATTTT; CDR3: CASTLSIGNTIYF
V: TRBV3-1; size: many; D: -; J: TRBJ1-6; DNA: TGTGCCAGCAGCCAACGGGGGTCCTATAATTCACCCCTCCACTTT; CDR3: CASSQRGSYNSPLHF
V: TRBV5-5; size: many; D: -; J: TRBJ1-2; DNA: TGTGCCAGCACTTTCTCCGGGGGCGCGGACTATGGCTACACCTTC; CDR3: CASTFSGGADYGYTF
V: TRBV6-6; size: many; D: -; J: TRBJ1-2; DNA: TGTGCCAGCAGTTCCCTTCGACAGGACGTAGCTAACTATGGCTACACCTTC; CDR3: CASSSLRQDVANYGYTF
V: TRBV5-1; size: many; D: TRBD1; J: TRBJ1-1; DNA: TGCGCCAGCAGCCCAGTGACAGGGGAGAACACTGAAGCTTTCTTT; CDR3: CASSPVTGENTEAFF
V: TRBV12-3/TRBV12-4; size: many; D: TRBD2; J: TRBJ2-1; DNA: TGTGCCAGCAGACCTACTAGCGGGGGTTACAATGAGCAGTTCTTC; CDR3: CASRPTSGGYNEQFF
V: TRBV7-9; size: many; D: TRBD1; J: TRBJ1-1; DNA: TGTGCCAGCAGCTTAAGGACAGGGATGAACACTGAAGCTTTCTTT; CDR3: CASSLRTGMNTEAFF